Listed here are 31 T cell receptor beta chains from one sample, sequenced in a study of CD8+ T cells in alopecia areata. As the sequencing template, cDNA was produced by extracting RNA and reverse transcribing it. Profiling relied on immunoSEQ multiplex PCR, and the TCRdb table lists in-frame clones only, not all of them. The sample holds some 100,000 clones; around 47% are singletons and the top ten take more than 15%. Treatment specified: oral pan-JAK inhibitor, 5-10 mg twice daily. Sample: CD8+ T cells sorted from blood, taken at week 24, from a patient treated with tofacitinib. These receptor sequences come from a human donor with alopecia areata.

This clone was counted between two and nine times. The chain employs TRBV29-1 and TRBJ2-7; 7 bases fit TRBD2. Germline lookup yields CDR1 SQVTM and CDR2 ANQGSEA. The CDR3 is made up of 13 amino acids. Unmatched junction bases numbered 4, after V lost 4 bases and J lost 1 base. The CDR3 protein is CSVVPGRSYEQYF. Here the CDR3 DNA reads TGCAGCGTTGTCCCCGGGAGGTCCTACGAGCAGTACTTC.

The chain couples TRBV6-5 to TRBJ2-5; perhaps D is TRBD1 or TRBD2 (5 bases each). Germline values: CDR1 MNHEY, CDR2 SVGAGI. The CDR3 is 13 residues long. With 2 bases removed from V and 7 bases from J, the gap between germline ends came to 11 bases. CDR3 region: CASSYGSGGTQYF. CDR3 DNA sequence: TGTGCCAGCAGTTACGGCTCTGGGGGGACCCAGTACTTC.

This clone was seen more than once but under ten times. The genes are TRBV5-4 and TRBJ2-7; TRBD2 matches 7 bases. V trimming: 0 bases; J trimming: 0 bases; junction bases outside the gene matches: 3. CDR1 and CDR2 from the germline V gene are SGHNT and YYREEE (reference sequence). CDR3 length: 15 amino acids. The CDR3 DNA reads TGTGCCAGCAGCTTGGAGGCTAGCGGCTCCTACGAGCAGTACTTC. It is translated as CASSLEASGSYEQYF.

Only a few counts were recorded for this clone. The same CDR3 is also encoded by other DNA sequences in this sample. This sequence joins TRBV4-1 and TRBJ2-3; D unresolved. Germline V CDR1 and CDR2: MGHRA, YSYEKL. The length of the CDR3 is 14 residues. V shed 0 bases and J shed 2 bases, with 6 bases lying between them. CDR3 residues: CASSQESPTDTQYF. The DNA for the CDR3 is TGCGCCAGCAGCCAAGAATCACCCACAGATACGCAGTATTTT.

This clone has a handful of counts. The V and J genes are TRBV4-3 and TRBJ2-1; a possible D gene is TRBD2 (6 bases). The germline V and J ends were trimmed by 1 base and 10 bases, with 20 bases remaining between them. Germline V gene data show CDR1 as LGHNA and CDR2 as YSLEER. CDR3 length equals 16 residues. CDR3: CASSQGGERVTREQFF. Written as DNA, the CDR3 is TGCGCCAGCAGCCAAGGTGGGGAGCGGGTGACGAGGGAGCAGTTCTTC.

The V gene is TRBV7-9, the J gene TRBJ1-2; the D gene is possibly TRBD1 (5 bases). V lost 5 bases and J 4 bases, leaving 8 bases between the germline ends. The CDR3 has 12 residues. CDR1 is SEHNR and CDR2 is FQNEAQ in the germline V gene (reference sequence). CDR3 coding DNA: TGTGCCAGCAGCCCCGGGGGCTATGGCTACACCTTC. Translated: CASSPGGYGYTF.

This clone was observed a few times. This chain joins TRBV29-1 and TRBJ2-5; D remains unclear. This CDR3 is built from 10 residues. The V and J ends lost 4 bases and 4 bases respectively, with 4 bases between them. Germline loops: CDR1 SQVTM, CDR2 ANQGSEA. In nucleotides, the CDR3 is TGCAGCGTTGTTTTAGAGACCCAGTACTTC. This gives the protein CSVVLETQYF.

This clone was detected once. The rearrangement joins TRBV30 to TRBJ1-5, with a weak D call TRBD1 (6 bases). CDR3 length: 13 residues. Trimming stripped 4 bases from V and 0 bases from J, with 7 bases between. CDR1 is GTSNPN, CDR2 SVGIG, per germline (reference sequence). The CDR3 sequence: CAWTGASNQPQHF. CDR3 sequence (DNA): TGTGCCTGGACAGGGGCTAGCAATCAGCCCCAGCATTTT.

The chain carries TRBV7-9 and TRBJ2-4; 9 bases match TRBD1. Losses at the gene ends were 5 bases for V and 8 bases for J; bases not matched to a gene: 4. This CDR3 is built from 13 residues. CDR1 and CDR2 (germline): SEHNR, FQNEAQ (reference sequence). The CDR3 sequence is CASSPGTGYIQYF. Written as DNA, the CDR3 is TGTGCCAGCAGCCCCGGGACAGGGTACATTCAGTACTTC.

In this sample, this clone turned up a few times. The chain has TRBV5-6 and TRBJ2-7; maybe TRBD1 (5 bases). The CDR3 is made up of 12 amino acids. Germline V gene sequence: CDR1 SGHDT, CDR2 YYEEEE. V was trimmed by 0 bases and J by 7 bases, leaving 8 bases between them. In nucleotides, the CDR3 is TGTGCCAGCAGCTTGGTAAAGGGGGAGCAGTACTTC. This translates into CASSLVKGEQYF. Supplemented by reference TRBV5-6 and TRBJ2-7, the full variable domain reads DAGVTQSPTHLIKTRGQQVTLRCSPKSGHDTVSWYQQALGQGPQFIFQYYEEEERQRGNFPDRFSGHQFPNYSSELNVNALLLGDSALYLCASSLVKGEQYFGPGTRLTVT.

This clone came up a few times. The chain combines TRBV19 with TRBJ1-5; TRBD1 is a possible D gene (6 bases). The CDR3 runs to 14 residues. Trimming cost V 10 bases and J 0 bases, with 13 bases left between them. Germline CDR1 and CDR2: LNHDA and SQIVND (reference sequence). CDR3 protein: CATGQIHSNQPQHF. The CDR3 region has the DNA TGTGCCACCGGACAGATACATAGCAATCAGCCCCAGCATTTT. The full variable domain, with the rest looked up from reference TRBV19 and TRBJ1-5, is DGGITQSPKYLFRKEGQNVTLSCEQNLNHDAMYWYRQDPGQGLRLIYYSQIVNDFQKGDIAEGYSVSREKKESFPLTVTSAQKNPTAFYLCATGQIHSNQPQHFGDGTRLSIL.

V and J are TRBV7-9 and TRBJ1-4; D not resolved. The CDR3 has 12 residues. The V gene lost 5 bases and the J gene lost 7 bases, with 8 bases spanning the gap. Germline values: CDR1 SEHNR, CDR2 FQNEAQ (reference sequence). CDR3 sequence (DNA): TGTGCCAGCAGCCCCTTGCGTGAAAAACTGTTTTTT. It specifies CASSPLREKLFF.

This chain connects TRBV4-1 to TRBJ2-7; D may correspond to TRBD1 or TRBD2 (5 bases each). Germline V gene lookup returns CDR1 MGHRA and CDR2 YSYEKL. V lost 1 base and J 2 bases, leaving 6 bases between the germline ends. The CDR3 has 13 residues. DNA for the CDR3: TGCGCCAGCAGCCAAGGAGGGGCCTACGAGCAGTACTTC. It translates to CASSQGGAYEQYF.

This clone was seen only a few times. The chain links TRBV4-1 to TRBJ2-7; 7 nucleotides match TRBD2. CDR1 is MGHRA, CDR2 YSYEKL, per germline. V gave up 3 bases and J gave up 2 bases; unmatched junction bases: 10. The CDR3 extends over 16 amino acids. CDR3 region: CASSHGLAAFAYEQYF. Here the CDR3 DNA reads TGCGCCAGCAGCCATGGTCTAGCGGCGTTTGCCTACGAGCAGTACTTC.

This rearrangement joins TRBV11-2 to TRBJ1-5, with D perhaps TRBD1 (5 bases). The ends were cut back, 4 bases at V and 1 base at J, with 11 bases in the middle. Per germline, CDR1 SGHAT and CDR2 FQNNGV. CDR3 length: 15 residues. This chain's CDR3 is CASSYGTGSNQPQHF. The CDR3 DNA reads TGTGCCAGCAGCTACGGGACGGGGAGCAATCAGCCCCAGCATTTT.

The chain employs TRBV14 and TRBJ2-7, with 14 bases lining up with TRBD2. Germline V gives CDR1 SGHDN, CDR2 FVKESK. The V segment lost 4 bases and the J segment 2 bases; nucleotides outside the gene matches: 1. This CDR3 contains 15 residues. CDR3 amino acids: CASSPGLAGAYEQYF. The CDR3 coding sequence is TGTGCCAGCAGCCCGGGACTAGCGGGGGCCTACGAGCAGTACTTC.

This chain uses TRBV27 with TRBJ2-5; TRBD2 matches 12 bases. This CDR3 region has 17 residues. The germline CDR1 and CDR2 sequences are MNHEY and SMNVEV (reference sequence). V was clipped by 0 bases and J by 3 bases; unmatched bases: 5. This CDR3 is CASSLSYASGREETQYF. The CDR3 DNA sequence: TGTGCCAGCAGTTTATCGTACGCTAGCGGGAGGGAAGAGACCCAGTACTTC.

The chain links TRBV6-6 to TRBJ1-2, with D tentatively TRBD1 (5 bases). The germline gives CDR1 MNHNY, CDR2 SVGAGI (reference sequence). The V end was cut by 2 bases, the J end by 8 bases, with 9 bases between. The CDR3 loop spans 12 amino acids. CDR3 DNA sequence: TGTGCCAGCAGTTACGGGGGAGGGGGCTACACCTTC. It translates to CASSYGGGGYTF.

The chain uses TRBV11-2 and TRBJ2-2, with D possibly matching TRBD2 (6 bases). The V and J ends lost 3 bases and 2 bases respectively, with 16 bases between them. Germline CDR1 is SGHAT and CDR2 is FQNNGV. The CDR3 consists of 17 residues. The DNA of the CDR3 is TGTGCCAGCAGCTTCCCCAGACTAGATAGCAACACCGGGGAGCTGTTTTTT. Translating it yields CASSFPRLDSNTGELFF.

This clone was recorded a few times. V gene TRBV18 combines with J gene TRBJ2-5, with D perhaps matching TRBD1 or TRBD2 (5 bases each). Trimming removed 0 bases from V and 3 bases from J, with 5 bases in between. This CDR3 has 13 residues. Per germline, CDR1 KGHSH and CDR2 LQKENI. This chain's CDR3 is CASSPPGEETQYF. CDR3 DNA: TGTGCCAGCTCACCACCGGGGGAAGAGACCCAGTACTTC.

V usage is TRBV6-5 and J usage is TRBJ2-3, with a possible D match to TRBD2 (7 bases). The CDR3 is 15 residues long. Germline V lookup: CDR1 MNHEY, CDR2 SVGAGI. Trimming took off 5 bases at V and 3 bases at J, with 15 bases between the two ends. The DNA of the CDR3 is TGTGCCAGCAGTCCAGGGGCGGGAGCGACAGATACGCAGTATTTT. It specifies CASSPGAGATDTQYF.

This clone has just a few counts. The rearrangement uses TRBV4-1 and TRBJ2-1; 8 nucleotides line up with TRBD2. Germline CDR1 is MGHRA and CDR2 is YSYEKL. The CDR3 is made up of 15 amino acids. J lost 6 bases, V lost 4 bases, and 8 bases had no gene match. The CDR3 DNA is TGCGCCAGCAGCCCGGGGGGACTAGGGGCCAATGAGCAGTTCTTC. Translated: CASSPGGLGANEQFF.

This rearrangement joins TRBV7-8 to TRBJ2-7; 12 positions agree with TRBD2. Germline trimming cut 1 base from V and 6 bases from J; bases unmatched to any gene: 4. The germline gives CDR1 SGHVS, CDR2 FQNEAQ. The CDR3 extends over 15 amino acids. This CDR3 reads CASSLGLAGGPEQYF. CDR3 sequence (DNA): TGTGCCAGCAGCTTAGGGCTAGCGGGAGGGCCCGAGCAGTACTTC.

This clone turned up a few times. The rearrangement uses TRBV30 and TRBJ2-3; the D gene is possibly TRBD2 (6 bases). V was pared by 3 bases and J by 6 bases, with 22 bases between. The germline V gene has CDR1 GTSNPN and CDR2 SVGIG (reference sequence). CDR3 length: 16 amino acids. CDR3 in amino acids: CAWRIGGITTYDTQYF. For the CDR3, the DNA is TGTGCCTGGAGAATAGGCGGGATTACAACGTACGATACGCAGTATTTT.

CDR3 residues: CASSDRDYEQYF. The CDR3 nucleotides read TGTGCCAGCAGCGACAGGGATTACGAGCAGTACTTC. The chain employs TRBV11-3 and TRBJ2-7; the match to TRBD1 covers 7 bases. The junction had 2 bases not matched to a gene; V was cut back by 5 bases and J by 4 bases. CDR1 SGHNT and CDR2 YENEEA come from the germline V gene. The CDR3 contains 12 residues.

This chain uses TRBV4-1 with TRBJ2-2; the D gene could be TRBD1 or TRBD2 (5 bases each). Germline CDR1 MGHRA, CDR2 YSYEKL. CDR3 length equals 13 residues. V was clipped by 0 bases and J by 9 bases, with 8 bases between them. The CDR3 DNA is TGCGCCAGCAGCCAAGAGGGGACGTGGGAGCTGTTTTTT. Translated, it gives CASSQEGTWELFF.

This chain uses TRBV4-2 with TRBJ2-3, with D perhaps being TRBD1 or TRBD2 (5 bases each). Trimming pared 6 bases from V and 0 bases from J, leaving 13 bases between. CDR1 and CDR2 (germline): LGHNA, YNFKEQ. The CDR3 has 15 amino acids. The CDR3 bases are TGTGCCAGCAGGGTGGGGGAATCTAGCACAGATACGCAGTATTTT. Protein sequence: CASRVGESSTDTQYF.

The chain couples TRBV6-5 to TRBJ2-5; D is perhaps TRBD1 (6 bases). Germline-derived CDR1 and CDR2 are MNHEY and SVGAGI. Trimming took 6 bases from V and 5 from J, leaving 13 bases between them. The CDR3 spans 13 residues. This CDR3 is CASSQTGLETQYF. The DNA of the CDR3 is TGTGCCAGCAGCCAAACAGGGTTGGAGACCCAGTACTTC.

The rearrangement joins TRBV29-1 to TRBJ2-7; possibly TRBD2 for D (7 bases). Germline V gene sequence: CDR1 SQVTM, CDR2 ANQGSEA. The length of the CDR3 is 15 residues. Between the trimmed V and J ends, which lost 3 bases and 6 bases, there was a span of 21 bases. DNA for the CDR3: TGCAGCGTTGAGTTGGGGGAGGGCCTGGGGGCCGAGCAGTACTTC. It yields the protein CSVELGEGLGAEQYF.

This chain links TRBV6-5 with TRBJ2-3, with D perhaps given as TRBD1 or TRBD2 (6 bases each). V gave up 4 bases and J gave up 4 bases, with 9 bases separating them. The CDR3 is made up of 13 amino acids. Germline assignment: CDR1 MNHEY and CDR2 SVGAGI. In DNA form, the CDR3 reads TGTGCCAGCAGTTCGGGGGCTGCAGATACGCAGTATTTT. Translated: CASSSGAADTQYF.

V and J are TRBV19 and TRBJ2-2; 8 positions agree with TRBD2. Germline CDR1 and CDR2: LNHDA and SQIVND (reference sequence). Losses at the gene ends were 4 bases for V and 0 bases for J; bases not matched to a gene: 4. The CDR3 contains 16 residues. CDR3 DNA sequence: TGTGCCAGTAGTACAGAACTAGCGGCGAACACCGGGGAGCTGTTTTTT. The encoded protein is CASSTELAANTGELFF.